This T cell receptor beta chain was captured by sequencing in a study of neoadjuvant anti-PD-1 for oral cavity cancer. In the study overall: Patients without progression received a fourth nivolumab dose around day 43, then surgical resection on days 50-56.

Study results and caveats: Higher pretreatment Treg/Th17 ratios tracked higher pretreatment blood clonality.

Patients had newly diagnosed, untreated stage II-IVA oral cavity squamous cell carcinoma. Cohort: HPV-negative, locally advanced oral cavity squamous cell carcinoma patients. This CDR3 spans 15 amino acids. From germline, CDR1 is MGHRA and CDR2 YSYEKL. V was pared by 0 bases and J by 5 bases, with 13 bases between. A word on this clone: Antigen unknown.

Using immunoSEQ multiplex PCR, the repertoire was profiled, and TCRdb retains in-frame clones only, with some absent. Here the sample spans approximately 14,000 clones, over 55% being singletons. The clonotype comes from a person between 35 and 79 years old with oral cavity squamous cell carcinoma. This specimen consisted of PBMCs, obtained before nivolumab (anti-PD-1) treatment. The rearrangement uses TRBV4-1 and TRBJ1-2, with D tentatively TRBD1 (6 bases). For the CDR3, the DNA is TGCGCCAGCAGCCAAGATGCGGGGGCGCCTTATGGCTACACCTTC. Residues: CASSQDAGAPYGYTF.